The 8 T cell receptor beta chains below all came from one sample that was sequenced in a study of blood T cell repertoires in COVID-19. Produced via immunoSEQ multiplex PCR; TCRdb's table is partial and in-frame only. The data contain approximately 250,000 clones, roughly 88% of them singletons. Material for sequencing was PBMCs or T cells enriched from blood (not recorded which). These receptors originate from a woman between 40 and 50 years old with acute COVID-19.

This clone was observed a single time. This CDR3 reads CASSREPGTGLEQFF. DNA of the CDR3: TGTGCCAGCAGCCGAGAACCGGGGACAGGACTGGAGCAGTTCTTC. The chain recombines TRBV7-3 with TRBJ2-1; 8 positions agree with TRBD1. Germline trimming cut 5 bases from V and 10 bases from J; bases unmatched to any gene: 13. Germline CDR1 is SGHTA and CDR2 is FQGTGA. The CDR3 is 15 residues long.

The chain uses TRBV28 and TRBJ1-5; 8 nucleotides line up with TRBD1. Germline values: CDR1 MDHEN, CDR2 SYDVKM. V was clipped by 2 bases and J by 4 bases; unmatched bases: 13. The CDR3 totals 18 residues. CDR3 amino acids: CASSLTQGAINFNQPQHF. The CDR3, as DNA: TGTGCCAGCAGTTTAACCCAGGGGGCGATTAATTTTAATCAGCCCCAGCATTTT.

The V gene is TRBV7-9, the J gene TRBJ1-4, with 9 bases fitting TRBD1. This CDR3 has 15 residues. The ends lost 1 base at V and 6 bases at J; junction bases unmatched: 3. Germline assignment: CDR1 SEHNR and CDR2 FQNEAQ (reference sequence). The CDR3, as DNA: TGTGCCAGCAGCTTAGGGACAGGGGCGGATGAAAAACTGTTTTTT. Translation: CASSLGTGADEKLFF.

The J gene is TRBJ1-5, the V gene TRBV19; no reliable D call. This CDR3 region has 14 residues. Trimming removed 5 bases from V and 9 bases from J, with 17 bases in between. The germline gives CDR1 LNHDA, CDR2 SQIVND (reference sequence). Here the CDR3 reads CASSSPGLGGPQHF. CDR3 nucleotide sequence: TGTGCCAGTAGTTCTCCGGGCCTTGGAGGGCCCCAGCATTTT.

This clone was seen a single time. This sequence joins TRBV7-9 and TRBJ1-1, with D possibly being TRBD1 (6 bases). Trimming took off 5 bases at V and 7 bases at J, with 17 bases between the two ends. Germline V gives CDR1 SEHNR, CDR2 FQNEAQ (reference sequence). CDR3 size: 14 residues. CDR3 DNA sequence: TGTGCCAGCAGCCGCGAACCAGGGGATTTTGAAGCTTTCTTT. Translated, it gives CASSREPGDFEAFF.

Notes on this clone: This sample includes further DNA sequences coding for the same CDR3. The chain joins TRBV24-1 to TRBJ1-5, with TRBD1 as a possible D gene (5 bases). Trimming stripped 6 bases from V and 0 bases from J, with 8 bases between. The CDR3 is 14 residues long. Germline V gene data show CDR1 as KGHDR and CDR2 as SFDVKD. The DNA for the CDR3 is TGTGCCACCAGTAGGGGATATAGCAATCAGCCCCAGCATTTT. It encodes CATSRGYSNQPQHF.

The chain's CDR3 is CSVDRQGQGYTF. Here the CDR3 DNA reads TGCAGCGTGGACCGACAGGGGCAGGGCTACACCTTC. The chain recombines TRBV29-1 with TRBJ1-2; TRBD1 matches 8 bases. CDR3 length: 12 residues. With V trimmed by 6 bases and J by 8 bases, 8 bases remained unmatched. Looked up from germline, CDR1 is SQVTM and CDR2 is ANQGSEA.

This clone was recorded once. J is TRBJ2-3 and V is TRBV2; 13 nucleotides match TRBD2. V shed 4 bases, J shed 6 bases, and the junction held 13 bases outside the gene matches. The CDR3 spans 18 residues. Germline CDR1 is SNHLY and CDR2 is FYNNEI. The CDR3 nucleotides read TGTGCCAGCAGTGTAAACCGTAGACTAGCGGGAGGATTCGATACGCAGTATTTT. It yields the protein CASSVNRRLAGGFDTQYF.